The rows below give T cell receptor beta chains drawn from one sample of a study of CD8+CD57+ T cells in acquired aplastic anemia. Each CDR3 protein is one row after TCRdb ran MiXCR on the reads. The repertoire holds roughly 290,000 distinct CDR3 sequences, with about 50% as singletons. The sequenced sample consisted of sorted CD4+, CD8+, or CD8+CD57+ T cells (not recorded which) from PBMCs. The receptors stem from a human donor with aplastic anemia. The CDR3 runs from the conserved cysteine through the conserved F or W. A D gene is named only where the DNA matches it firmly. Expanded clones get a size class; other rows say once, few or many, or leave the size out.

>.|TRBJ2-1|TRBD2|TRBV7-2
CASSVGTSGINEQFF
TGTGCCAGCAGTGTCGGGACTAGCGGTATCAATGAGCAGTTCTTC
>many|TRBJ1-5|.|TRBV12-3/TRBV12-4
CASSLPQNNQPQHF
TGTGCCAGCAGTTTACCACAGAACAATCAGCCCCAGCATTTT
>.|TRBJ1-5|.|TRBV30
CAWSESLRNQPQHF
TGTGCCTGGAGTGAGAGTTTACGCAATCAGCCCCAGCATTTT
>.|TRBJ1-5|.|TRBV10-3
CASSQLTGQPQHF
TGTGCCAGCAGTCAATTAACGGGTCAGCCCCAGCATTTT
>.|TRBJ1-6|TRBD1|TRBV7-9
CASSMGQGWNSPLHF
TGTGCCAGCAGTATGGGACAGGGTTGGAATTCACCCCTCCACTTT
>.|TRBJ2-3|.|TRBV20-1
CSVVGGGPRGDTQYF
TGCAGTGTAGTAGGGGGGGGCCCCCGGGGAGATACGCAGTATTTT
>.|TRBJ2-5|TRBD2|TRBV10-3
CAIRTSGQETQYF
TGTGCCATCAGGACTAGCGGCCAAGAGACCCAGTACTTC
>.|TRBJ2-7|TRBD1|TRBV29-1
CSVADRAPYEQYF
TGCAGCGTGGCGGACAGGGCCCCCTACGAGCAGTACTTC
>many|TRBJ1-1|TRBD1|TRBV5-1
CASSGRDRGDGTEAFF
TGCGCCAGCAGCGGAAGGGACAGGGGGGACGGCACTGAAGCTTTCTTT
>.|TRBJ2-7|.|TRBV5-4
CASSLVGGSYEQYF
TGTGCCAGCAGCTTGGTAGGGGGCTCCTACGAGCAGTACTTC
>.|TRBJ2-1|TRBD2|TRBV9
CASSPQAASGNNEQFF
TGTGCCAGCAGCCCACAGGCGGCTAGCGGAAACAATGAGCAGTTCTTC
>.|TRBJ2-7|TRBD2|TRBV5-6
CASSWGGVYEQYF
TGTGCCAGCAGCTGGGGGGGAGTTTACGAGCAGTACTTC
>many|TRBJ1-3|TRBD1|TRBV5-1
CASSLAYRGSGNTIYF
TGCGCCAGCAGCTTGGCCTACAGGGGCTCTGGAAACACCATATATTTT
>.|TRBJ2-5|TRBD1|TRBV25-1
CASSDALPGQGWKTQYF
TGTGCCAGCAGTGATGCCCTTCCGGGACAGGGGTGGAAGACCCAGTACTTC
>.|TRBJ2-1|.|TRBV5-1
CASSLGQGGEQFF
TGCGCCAGCAGCTTGGGCCAGGGAGGAGAGCAGTTCTTC
>.|TRBJ1-6|.|TRBV20-1
CSASNRQGTNSPLHF
TGCAGTGCCAGCAATCGTCAGGGTACCAATTCACCCCTCCACTTT
>many|TRBJ1-2|TRBD1|TRBV6-2/TRBV6-3
CASSLSTGAGYGYTF
TGTGCCAGCAGTCTTTCGACAGGGGCGGGCTATGGCTACACCTTC
>once|TRBJ2-1|.|TRBV15
CASSHLSQGALRSGGTYNEQFF
TGCGCCAGCAGCCACCTTTCACAGGGGGCGCTACGTAGCGGGGGGACCTACAATGAGCAGTTCTTC
>few|TRBJ2-1|.|TRBV24-1
CATSDEIGNEQFF
TGTGCCACCAGTGATGAGATCGGCAATGAGCAGTTCTTC
>.|TRBJ2-1|TRBD2|TRBV20-1
CSARIHEGTSVYNEQFF
TGCAGTGCTAGAATCCACGAGGGGACTAGCGTTTACAATGAGCAGTTCTTC
>many|TRBJ1-1|TRBD1|TRBV19
CASTGGSYTEAFF
TGTGCCAGCACAGGGGGCTCTTACACTGAAGCTTTCTTT
>.|TRBJ2-1|.|TRBV7-3
CASNRGRFWRQFF
TGTGCCAGTAACCGGGGGCGTTTCTGGAGGCAGTTCTTC
>.|TRBJ2-5|TRBD1|TRBV29-1
CSVEGGRGETQYF
TGCAGCGTTGAAGGGGGCAGGGGGGAGACCCAGTACTTC
>few|TRBJ1-6|TRBD1|TRBV2
CASSGTGDNSPLHF
TGTGCCAGCAGCGGAACAGGGGACAATTCACCCCTCCACTTT
>.|TRBJ2-3|.|TRBV5-1
CASSQIGDTQYF
TGCGCCAGCAGCCAGATCGGAGATACGCAGTATTTT
>.|TRBJ1-6|TRBD1|TRBV20-1
CSVRDRDGSPPHF
TGCAGTGTTCGGGACAGGGACGGATCACCCCCCCACTTC
>.|TRBJ1-2|TRBD1|TRBV24-1
CATSDHRGRESYGYTF
TGTGCCACCAGTGATCACAGGGGGCGCGAGTCCTATGGCTACACCTTC
>.|TRBJ1-1|.|TRBV7-9
CASIDKASNEAFF
TGCGCCAGCATCGACAAGGCCAGTAATGAAGCTTTCTTT
>.|TRBJ2-7|.|TRBV9
CASPPRRAYSYEQYF
TGTGCCAGCCCCCCGAGGCGGGCCTACTCCTACGAGCAGTACTTC
>.|TRBJ2-7|TRBD1|TRBV5-1
CASGQGAPYEQYF
TGCGCCAGCGGGCAGGGGGCGCCCTACGAGCAGTACTTC
>.|TRBJ2-5|.|TRBV5-6
CASSVRDYQETQYF
TGTGCCAGCAGCGTTAGGGACTACCAAGAGACCCAGTACTTC
>many|TRBJ2-1|.|TRBV18
CASSPPPGGNEQFF
TGTGCCAGCTCACCACCTCCCGGGGGCAATGAGCAGTTCTTC
>once|TRBJ2-4|TRBD2|TRBV19
CASTSSGLAKNIQYF
TGTGCCAGTACCTCTAGCGGCCTAGCCAAAAACATTCAGTACTTC
>.|TRBJ2-7|TRBD1|TRBV15
CATKPGQGAYEQYF
TGTGCCACGAAACCGGGACAGGGGGCCTACGAGCAGTACTTC
>.|TRBJ2-7|TRBD1|TRBV5-1
CACSSPGTGSEQYF
TGCGCCTGCAGCTCGCCTGGGACAGGGAGCGAGCAGTACTTC
>once|TRBJ2-3|TRBD2|TRBV20-1
CSARHGLADNTDTQYF
TGCAGTGCTCGGCACGGACTAGCGGACAACACAGATACGCAGTATTTT
>.|TRBJ1-3|.|TRBV12-3/TRBV12-4
CASRIRGRNTIYF
TGTGCCAGCAGGATTCGGGGCAGAAACACCATATATTTT
>.|TRBJ2-3|.|TRBV14
CASGLWRAGNTDTQYF
TGTGCCAGCGGCCTCTGGAGGGCGGGGAACACAGATACGCAGTATTTT
>many|TRBJ1-2|TRBD1|TRBV20-1
CSARGQGSYGYTF
TGCAGTGCTAGGGGACAGGGTAGCTATGGCTACACCTTC
>many|TRBJ2-3|.|TRBV7-6
CASSLGRTDTQYF
TGTGCCAGCAGCTTAGGCCGCACAGATACGCAGTATTTT
>.|TRBJ1-3|.|TRBV6-5
CASTSSGTYSGNTIYF
TGTGCCAGCACGTCGTCCGGGACTTACTCTGGAAACACCATATATTTT
>.|TRBJ2-1|TRBD2|TRBV11-1
CASRSGGVNEQFF
TGTGCCAGCAGATCGGGGGGGGTCAATGAGCAGTTCTTC
>many|TRBJ1-6|.|TRBV19
CASSNDGLYSPLHF
TGTGCCAGTAGTAACGACGGACTCTATTCACCCCTCCACTTT
>few|TRBJ2-5|.|TRBV19
CASSLTGSPFQETQYF
TGTGCCAGTAGCCTAACCGGGAGCCCTTTCCAAGAGACCCAGTACTTC
>once|TRBJ2-3|.|TRBV7-3
CASSSWTGRGTDTQYF
TGTGCCAGCAGCTCCTGGACAGGGAGGGGAACAGATACGCAGTATTTT
>many|TRBJ2-7|TRBD2|TRBV3-1
CASCLGEGLNSYEQYF
TGTGCCAGCTGTCTAGGGGAGGGGCTTAACTCCTACGAGCAGTACTTC
>.|TRBJ2-1|TRBD2|TRBV29-1
CSVLLAGVEQFF
TGCAGCGTTCTCCTAGCGGGAGTTGAGCAGTTCTTC
>.|TRBJ1-1|.|TRBV12-3/TRBV12-4
CASSAQQAYAAFF
TGTGCCAGCAGTGCCCAACAGGCTTACGCAGCTTTCTTT
>.|TRBJ2-3|TRBD2|TRBV7-9
CASSLEALAGVTDTQYF
TGTGCCAGCAGCTTAGAGGCCTTGGCGGGAGTAACAGATACGCAGTATTTT
>.|TRBJ1-5|TRBD1|TRBV20-1
CSAVRDRGTYSNQPQHF
TGCAGTGCTGTCCGGGACAGGGGGACGTATAGCAATCAGCCCCAGCATTTT
>many|TRBJ1-2|TRBD1|TRBV29-1
CSVATGGVAYDGYTF
TGCAGCGTCGCAACAGGGGGCGTAGCGTACGATGGCTACACCTTC
>medium-sized|TRBJ2-7|TRBD1|TRBV2
CASTDRDYEQYF
TGTGCCAGCACCGACAGGGATTACGAGCAGTACTTC
>many|TRBJ2-5|.|TRBV14
CASSYQETQYF
TGTGCCAGCAGCTACCAAGAGACCCAGTACTTC
>many|TRBJ2-1|.|TRBV5-6
CASSGLTGYNEQFF
TGTGCCAGCAGCGGACTAACAGGGTACAATGAGCAGTTCTTC
>.|TRBJ1-1|.|TRBV5-1
CASSLALSAPEAFF
TGCGCCAGCAGCTTGGCCCTCAGTGCCCCTGAAGCTTTCTTT
>.|TRBJ2-2|TRBD2|TRBV2
CASRLAGVSTGELFF
TGTGCCAGCAGACTAGCGGGGGTGAGCACCGGGGAGCTGTTTTTT
>.|TRBJ2-7|.|TRBV6-5
CASSYSMFGGPRGDEQYF
TGTGCCAGCAGTTACTCGATGTTCGGTGGGCCAAGGGGCGACGAGCAGTACTTC
>.|TRBJ2-5|TRBD1|TRBV20-1
CSASGPGQGGETQYF
TGCAGTGCTAGTGGTCCAGGACAGGGGGGGGAGACCCAGTACTTC